This T cell receptor (beta chain) originates from a study of blood T cells in healthy people across ages. Remarks on this clonotype: Its target is not known. One end of the junction varies from germline; a read error may be responsible.

The CDR3 contains 13 residues. Germline values: CDR1 DFQATT, CDR2 SNEGSKA (reference sequence). Study-wide results and limits: Any changes in expanded clonotypes were possibly confounded, as donor CMV status remained unknown.

Primers used in a second PCR of about 6 to 11 cycles were a sample-barcoded 5' primer and a J-beta primer mix. In TCRdb, the 5' RACE reads were re-called with MiXCR into one record per CDR3 protein. The sample lists around 1.5 million distinct CDR3 sequences; around 35% were seen once. This chain links TRBV20-1 with TRBJ2-5; D may match TRBD1 or TRBD2 (7 bases each). The clonotype originates from a woman aged 25 to 45 in good health. Sequenced: blood. CDR3 DNA sequence: TGCAGTACTAGTCACAGGGGAGGGGAGACCCAGTACTTC. As protein: CSTSHRGGETQYF.